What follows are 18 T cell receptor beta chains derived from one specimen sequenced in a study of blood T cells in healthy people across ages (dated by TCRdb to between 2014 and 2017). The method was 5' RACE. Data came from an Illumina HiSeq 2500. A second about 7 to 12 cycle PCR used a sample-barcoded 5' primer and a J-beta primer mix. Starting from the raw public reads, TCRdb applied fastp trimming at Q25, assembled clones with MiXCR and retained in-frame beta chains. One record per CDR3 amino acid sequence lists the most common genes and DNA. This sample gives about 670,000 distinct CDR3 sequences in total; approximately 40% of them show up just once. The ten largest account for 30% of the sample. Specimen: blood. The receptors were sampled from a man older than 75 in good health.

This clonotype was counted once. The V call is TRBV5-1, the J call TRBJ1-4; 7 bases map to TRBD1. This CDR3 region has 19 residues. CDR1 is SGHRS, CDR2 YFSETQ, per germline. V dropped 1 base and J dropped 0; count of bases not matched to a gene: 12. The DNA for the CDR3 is TGCGCCAGCAGCTTGCTGGGACAGCAAACCCGTGCAACTAATGAAAAACTGTTTTTT. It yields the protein CASSLLGQQTRATNEKLFF.

The CDR3 spells CASSLPGQFYNEQFF. The CDR3, as DNA: TGTGCCAGCAGTCTCCCGGGACAGTTCTACAATGAGCAGTTCTTC. J is TRBJ2-1 and V is TRBV12-3 or TRBV12-4, with 7 bases that match TRBD1. The CDR3 contains 15 residues. J lost 3 bases, V lost 5 bases, and 7 bases had no gene match.

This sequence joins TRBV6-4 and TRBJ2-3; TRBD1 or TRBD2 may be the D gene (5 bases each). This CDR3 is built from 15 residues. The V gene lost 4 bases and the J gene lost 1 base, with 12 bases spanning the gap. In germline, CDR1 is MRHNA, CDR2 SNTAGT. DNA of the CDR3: TGTGCCAGCAGTGCCGTGGGACGTGGCACAGATACGCAGTATTTT. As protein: CASSAVGRGTDTQYF.

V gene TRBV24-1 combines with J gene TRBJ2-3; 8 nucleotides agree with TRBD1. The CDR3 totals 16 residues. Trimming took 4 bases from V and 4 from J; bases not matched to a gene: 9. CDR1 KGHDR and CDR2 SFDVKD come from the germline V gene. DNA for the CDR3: TGTGCCACCAGTGACCCACGACAGGGGCAATCAGATACGCAGTATTTT. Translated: CATSDPRQGQSDTQYF.

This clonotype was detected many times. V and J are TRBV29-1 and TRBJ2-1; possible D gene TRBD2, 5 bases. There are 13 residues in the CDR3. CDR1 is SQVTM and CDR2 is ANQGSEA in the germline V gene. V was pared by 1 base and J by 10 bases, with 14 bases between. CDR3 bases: TGCAGCGTTGAAGGTAGGCTAGCATGGGAGCAGTTCTTC. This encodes CSVEGRLAWEQFF.

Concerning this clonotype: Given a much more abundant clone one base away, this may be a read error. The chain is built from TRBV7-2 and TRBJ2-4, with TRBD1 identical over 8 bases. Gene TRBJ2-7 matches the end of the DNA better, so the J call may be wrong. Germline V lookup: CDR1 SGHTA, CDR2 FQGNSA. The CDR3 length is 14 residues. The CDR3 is CASSTGTGYCEQYF. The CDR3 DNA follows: TGTGCCAGCAGCACCGGGACAGGATACTGCGAGCAGTACTTC.

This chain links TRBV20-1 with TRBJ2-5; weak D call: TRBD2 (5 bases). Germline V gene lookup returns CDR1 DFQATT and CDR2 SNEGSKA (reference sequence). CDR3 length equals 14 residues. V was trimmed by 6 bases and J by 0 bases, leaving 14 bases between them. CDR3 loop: CSAGSVINQETQYF. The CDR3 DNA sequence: TGCAGTGCCGGTAGCGTTATCAACCAAGAGACCCAGTACTTC.

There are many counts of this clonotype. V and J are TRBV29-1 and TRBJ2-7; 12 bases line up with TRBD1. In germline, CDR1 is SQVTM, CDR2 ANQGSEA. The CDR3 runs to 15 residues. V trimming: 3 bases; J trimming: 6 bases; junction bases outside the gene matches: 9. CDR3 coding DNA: TGCAGCGTTGACCCTGCGGGACAGGGGGCCTCCGAGCAGTACTTC. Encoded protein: CSVDPAGQGASEQYF.

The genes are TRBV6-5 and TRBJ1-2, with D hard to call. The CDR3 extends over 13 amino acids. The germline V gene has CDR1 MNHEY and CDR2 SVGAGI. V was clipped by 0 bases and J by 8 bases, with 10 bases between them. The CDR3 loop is CASSYSGGVGYTF. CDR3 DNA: TGTGCCAGCAGTTACTCGGGTGGGGTAGGCTACACCTTC.

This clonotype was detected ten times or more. In DNA form, the CDR3 reads TGTGCCAGTTTGTGGGGCGGGGCGAACACTGAAGCTTTCTTT. Amino acids: CASLWGGANTEAFF. The V and J genes are TRBV6-2 or TRBV6-3 and TRBJ1-1; the D gene is possibly TRBD1 (5 bases). Germline-derived CDR1 and CDR2 are MNHEY and SVGEGT. V shed 9 bases and J shed 1 base, with 15 bases lying between them. The CDR3 contains 14 residues.

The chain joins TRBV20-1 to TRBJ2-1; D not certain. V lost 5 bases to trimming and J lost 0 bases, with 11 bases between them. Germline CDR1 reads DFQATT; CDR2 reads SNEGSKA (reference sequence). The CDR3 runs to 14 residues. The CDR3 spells CSAYIPSSYNEQFF. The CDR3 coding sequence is TGCAGTGCTTACATACCCAGCTCCTACAATGAGCAGTTCTTC.

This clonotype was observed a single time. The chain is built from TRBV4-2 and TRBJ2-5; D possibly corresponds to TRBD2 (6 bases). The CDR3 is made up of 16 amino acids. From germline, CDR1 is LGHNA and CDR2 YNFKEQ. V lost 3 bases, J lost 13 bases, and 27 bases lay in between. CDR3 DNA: TGTGCCAGCAGCCACGCCTCGGGGGTAGCTAGTTATGAGCGGTACTTC. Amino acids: CASSHASGVASYERYF.

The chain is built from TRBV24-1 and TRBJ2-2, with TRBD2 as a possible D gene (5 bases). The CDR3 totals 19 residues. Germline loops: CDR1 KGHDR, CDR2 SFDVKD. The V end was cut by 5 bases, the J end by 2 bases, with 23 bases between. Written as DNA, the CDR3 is TGTGCCACCAGTGCCCTTGGGGAGACCGACTGGGATAACACCGGGGAGCTGTTTTTT. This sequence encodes CATSALGETDWDNTGELFF.

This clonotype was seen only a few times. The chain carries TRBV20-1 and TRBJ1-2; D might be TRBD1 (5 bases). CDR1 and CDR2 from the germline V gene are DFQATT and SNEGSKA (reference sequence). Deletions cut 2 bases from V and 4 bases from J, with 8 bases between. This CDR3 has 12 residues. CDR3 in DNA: TGCAGTGCTAGACAGGGAGGCTATGGCTACACCTTC. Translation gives CSARQGGYGYTF.

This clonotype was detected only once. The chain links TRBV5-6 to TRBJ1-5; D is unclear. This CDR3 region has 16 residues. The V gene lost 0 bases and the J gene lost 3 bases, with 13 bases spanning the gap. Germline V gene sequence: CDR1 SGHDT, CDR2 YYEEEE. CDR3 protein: CASSLVVRYNNQPQHF. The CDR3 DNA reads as TGTGCCAGCAGCTTGGTGGTGAGGTATAACAATCAGCCCCAGCATTTT.

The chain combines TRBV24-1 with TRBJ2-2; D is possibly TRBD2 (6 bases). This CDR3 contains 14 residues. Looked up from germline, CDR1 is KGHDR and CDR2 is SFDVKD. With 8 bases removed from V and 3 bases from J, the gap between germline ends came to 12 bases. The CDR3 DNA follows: TGTGCCACCAAGACTAGTCTCGACACCGGGGAGCTGTTTTTT. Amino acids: CATKTSLDTGELFF.

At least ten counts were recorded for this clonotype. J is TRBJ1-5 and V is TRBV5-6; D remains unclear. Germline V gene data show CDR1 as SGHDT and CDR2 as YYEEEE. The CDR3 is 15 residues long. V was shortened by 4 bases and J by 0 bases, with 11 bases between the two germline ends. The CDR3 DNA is TGTGCCAGCAGCCGTTGGCAGGTTAGCAATCAGCCCCAGCATTTT. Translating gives CASSRWQVSNQPQHF.

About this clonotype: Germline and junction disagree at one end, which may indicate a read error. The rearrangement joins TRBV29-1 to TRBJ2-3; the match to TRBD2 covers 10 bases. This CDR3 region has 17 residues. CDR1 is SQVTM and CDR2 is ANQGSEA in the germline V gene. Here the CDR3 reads CSVSGGSGGRGTDTQYF. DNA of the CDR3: TGTAGCGTTAGCGGGGGGAGCGGGGGGCGAGGTACAGATACGCAGTATTTT.